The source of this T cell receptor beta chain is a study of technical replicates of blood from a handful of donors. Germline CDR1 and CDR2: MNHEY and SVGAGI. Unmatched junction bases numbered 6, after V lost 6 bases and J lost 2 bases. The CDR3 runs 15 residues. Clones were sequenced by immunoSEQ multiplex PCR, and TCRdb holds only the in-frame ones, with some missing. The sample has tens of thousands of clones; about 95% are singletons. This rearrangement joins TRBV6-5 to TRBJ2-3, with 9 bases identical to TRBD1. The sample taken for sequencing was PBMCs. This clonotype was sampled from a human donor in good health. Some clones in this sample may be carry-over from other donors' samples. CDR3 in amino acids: CASRQGQGATDTQYF. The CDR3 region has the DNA TGTGCCAGCAGACAGGGACAGGGTGCCACAGATACGCAGTATTTT.